The sequence of this TCR beta chain was determined in a study of T cells after posttransplantation cyclophosphamide. Broader study findings: Donor CD8+ memory clones often dominated recipient blood repertoires at later times. Blood and skin or GI T cell repertoires showed limited TRB overlap. Recipient CMV seropositivity and CMV reactivation strongly tracked TRB clonality.

Cyclophosphamide on days +3 and +4 followed busulfan-fludarabine conditioning and a marrow graft. Assay: immunoSEQ multiplex PCR; the TCRdb copy retains only in-frame clones and omits some. Among around 10,000 clones listed, 86% were seen once. For this clone: As yet, its antigen is unknown.

The length of the CDR3 is 12 residues. From germline, CDR1 is GTSNPN and CDR2 SVGIG (reference sequence). Trimming left V 5 bases short and J 8 bases short, with 15 bases between. This chain links TRBV30 with TRBJ1-2; D gene unclear. The specimen comprised CD4+ T cells sorted from PBMCs, sampled after allogeneic stem cell transplant with posttransplant cyclophosphamide. The receptor was derived from a male patient aged 30 to 40 who received an allogeneic stem cell transplant from a related donor, was CMV-positive, and had acute GVHD only. These T cells may partly come from the graft donor. The CDR3 protein is CAWRWAGEGYTF. The CDR3 region has the DNA TGTGCCTGGCGATGGGCCGGGGAAGGCTACACCTTC.